The rows below give T cell receptor beta chains drawn from one sample of a study of radiotherapy plus CTLA-4 blockade in lung cancer. Clones were sequenced by immunoSEQ multiplex PCR, and TCRdb holds only the in-frame ones, with some missing. This table holds tens of thousands of clones, roughly 86% found once. The sample consisted of peripheral blood, taken from a patient treated with radiotherapy plus ipilimumab. Receptor source: a human donor with non-small cell lung cancer that progressed on radiotherapy plus ipilimumab. Both conserved end residues are part of each CDR3. The order of the fields is J gene, V gene, D gene, clone size, CDR3 protein, CDR3 DNA. The D gene is left open where the match is weak. Clone size, where shown, is once, few, many, or a class for clones that have expanded.

TRBJ2-3 | TRBV5-1 | NA | NA | CASSLIFIGGAGTDTQYF | TGCGCCAGCAGCTTGATCTTCATAGGGGGGGCCGGCACAGATACGCAGTATTTT
TRBJ1-4 | TRBV18 | NA | NA | CASSPKGKINEKLFF | TGTGCCAGCTCACCCAAGGGAAAAATTAATGAAAAACTGTTTTTT
TRBJ1-2 | TRBV6-6 | TRBD1 | NA | CASRGQGADYGYTF | TGTGCCAGCAGAGGACAGGGGGCAGACTATGGCTACACCTTC
TRBJ1-2 | TRBV7-2 | TRBD1 | NA | CASSPEVAGGYGYTF | TGTGCCAGCAGCCCAGAAGTGGCAGGGGGCTATGGCTACACCTTC
TRBJ1-1 | TRBV28 | TRBD1 | NA | CASSLGQGNTEAFF | TGTGCCAGCTCTTTAGGACAGGGCAACACTGAAGCTTTCTTT
TRBJ2-2 | TRBV18 | TRBD2 | NA | CASSSGLDTGELFF | TGTGCCAGCTCTTCGGGACTAGACACCGGGGAGCTGTTTTTT
TRBJ1-4 | TRBV14 | NA | NA | CASSQNLATNEKLFF | TGTGCCAGCAGTCAGAATTTAGCAACTAATGAAAAACTGTTTTTT
TRBJ1-4 | TRBV7-2 | TRBD1 | NA | CASRTGQGSEKLFF | TGTGCCAGCAGGACAGGACAGGGGAGCGAAAAACTGTTTTTT
TRBJ1-5 | TRBV27 | TRBD1 | NA | CASRQGDQPQHF | TGTGCCAGCCGACAGGGGGATCAGCCCCAGCATTTT
TRBJ2-3 | TRBV30 | TRBD1 | NA | CAWYMDRATQYF | TGTGCCTGGTACATGGACAGGGCTACGCAGTATTTT
TRBJ2-7 | TRBV6-1 | TRBD1 | NA | CASSEMGQGGYEQYF | TGTGCCAGCAGTGAAATGGGACAGGGAGGCTACGAGCAGTACTTC
TRBJ1-1 | TRBV7-2 | NA | NA | CASSFSGAAAEAFF | TGTGCCAGCAGCTTTTCGGGGGCGGCCGCTGAAGCTTTCTTT
TRBJ1-1 | TRBV6-5 | TRBD1 | NA | CASRAGTVNTEAFF | TGTGCCAGCAGAGCCGGGACAGTGAACACTGAAGCTTTCTTT
TRBJ2-7 | TRBV6-1 | NA | many | CASSHRVVSYEQYF | TGTGCCAGCAGTCACAGGGTAGTCTCCTACGAGCAGTACTTC
TRBJ1-5 | TRBV19 | NA | NA | CASSIGGSGRPQHF | TGTGCCAGTAGTATCGGGGGTTCGGGGCGGCCCCAGCATTTT
TRBJ2-1 | TRBV14 | TRBD2 | NA | CASSQALAGGPRHEQFF | TGTGCCAGCAGCCAAGCCCTAGCGGGAGGGCCGAGGCATGAGCAGTTCTTC
TRBJ2-5 | TRBV10-3 | NA | NA | CATALAPGETQYF | TGTGCCACCGCACTAGCTCCCGGGGAGACCCAGTACTTC